This entry features one T cell receptor beta chain sequence. Ten or more counts support this clonotype. Its specific antigen is unknown. Qualities for individual bases were not recorded, and no much larger clone is one base off. Ficoll-Paque density gradient centrifugation was the method used to isolate PBMCs. This entry belongs to a study of T-cell memory formation after mild COVID-19 (dated by TCRdb to the early 2020s). In terms of the full investigation: Most TCR sequence clusters were specific to one of the two donors. The cohort comprised two young, previously healthy adult volunteers, one female and one male. In a couple of donors, T-cell clones that expanded and contracted after mild COVID-19 were followed by sequencing TCRalpha and TCRbeta repertoires longitudinally. The investigation overall reported the following: Some responding clones were detected in pre-infection memory, suggesting pre-existing cross-reactive memory T cells joined the SARS-CoV-2 response. Balanced CD4/CD8 phenotypes were observed for clones contracting from day 15 to 85, whereas a bias towards CD4+ was observed for a second wave of clones expanding from day 15 to 37. Contracting CD4+ clones were found mainly in CM and EM memory subsets, while CD8+ clones were enriched in EMRA. Only a couple of mild cases were covered in the study, and larger cohorts including severe cases with pre-infection samples were considered necessary. Whether the second-wave clones peaking on day 37 were SARS-CoV-2 specific was not confirmed.

Data came from an Illumina NovaSeq 6000. Using 5'RACE with constant-segment primers, TCRalpha and TCRbeta cDNA libraries were constructed, with sample barcodes and unique molecular identifiers added in the process. RNA was extracted from every sample with Trizol reagent. Amplification of the libraries took two PCR steps, and the second step added a second sample barcode plus Illumina TruSeq adapters. The libraries were sequenced on an Illumina NovaSeq using 2 x 150 bp paired-end reads. From the authors' description of their analysis: With migec v1.2.7, reads were demultiplexed and then collapsed into UMI-guided consensus sequences. Using mixcr v2.1.11, UMI consensuses were aligned to TRA and TRB V and J templates and then assembled into clonotypes. A clonotype was counted as expanded or contracted only when both edgeR and NoisET called the clonotype significant, with the noise models trained on biological replicates. For edgeR calls, a false discovery rate-adjusted p below 0.01 and a log2 fold-change threshold of 1 were applied. As an exploratory analysis of dynamics, max-normalized trajectories of the 1000 most abundant clonotypes were examined with PCA combined with hierarchical clustering. The CD4 or CD8 phenotype of responding clones was assigned using the separately sequenced CD4+ and CD8+ repertoires. Clones were called with MiXCR by TCRdb after fastp trimmed the public reads at Q25, and only in-frame beta chains were retained. Each CDR3 protein gets just one entry, which takes the most common genes and DNA from the rows behind it. It is TCRdb's table, rather than the study itself, that gives the V and J calls and clone size. Within this sample are some 490,000 distinct CDR3 sequences, with around a sixth of them counted one time only. The biggest ten clones account for more than 9% of the sample.

The germline V gene provides CDR1 SGHTA and CDR2 FQGNSA. Trimming removed 5 bases from V and 5 bases from J; the gene matches leave 8 bases unexplained. The CDR3 covers 15 residues, taking in both the cysteine and the phenylalanine. The DNA shown is the 45-base CDR3, in frame from base 1. Sequencing was performed on PBMCs or a T cell subset sorted from them (not recorded which). The sequence joins TRBV7-2 to TRBJ2-3; TRBD2 lines up with 9 middle nucleotides. The TCR originated in an adult woman who had mild COVID-19 (a few samples of this study predate the infection). The sample titles of this study are shuffled in the database, so cell type and time point are left out; the donor was told from shared clones. The sequenced DNA: TGTGCCAGCAGCGTATTTAGCGGGGGCGGAGATACGCAGTATTTT. Translated, this gives CASSVFSGGGDTQYF.